A single sample gave rise to the 5 T cell receptor beta chains below, sequenced in a study of blood T cell repertoires in COVID-19 (TCRdb year 2020). The library relied on the immunoSEQ multiplex PCR assay. This immuneACCESS table, as held by TCRdb, lists in-frame sequences with V and J called but not all clones. Of the missing ones, under half trace to an unresolved V gene in checked studies; the others have no known cause. This sample has 63,000 or so clones in its table, and roughly 86% of those were observed once. Of the sample, less than 1.5% falls within the top ten clones. The sample was peripheral blood. Receptor source: a man aged 55 to 70 with acute or convalescent COVID-19.

This clone was seen once. The V gene is TRBV30, the J gene TRBJ2-7; D may be TRBD2 (5 bases). From germline, CDR1 is GTSNPN and CDR2 SVGIG (reference sequence). V was shortened by 6 bases and J by 2 bases, with 8 bases between the two germline ends. The CDR3 spans 11 residues. CDR3 in DNA: TGTGCCTGTACCGGGGCCTACGAGCAGTACTTC. This sequence encodes CACTGAYEQYF.

This chain joins TRBV5-1 and TRBJ2-3; 15 bases are a match to TRBD2. Trimming removed 2 bases from V and 7 bases from J; junction bases left unmatched: 2. Germline lookup yields CDR1 SGHRS and CDR2 YFSETQ. This CDR3 has 15 residues. The CDR3 reads CASSLGTSGGNTQYF. Here the CDR3 DNA reads TGCGCCAGCAGCTTAGGGACTAGCGGGGGGAATACGCAGTATTTT.

The chain has TRBV2 and TRBJ2-7, with D perhaps TRBD1 (6 bases). This CDR3 has 12 amino acids. Germline values: CDR1 SNHLY, CDR2 FYNNEI. The V and J ends lost 8 bases and 4 bases respectively, with 12 bases between them. The CDR3 bases are TGTGCCAGCGGACACAGGGCATACGAGCAGTACTTC. Amino acids: CASGHRAYEQYF.

V gene TRBV4-1 combines with J gene TRBJ1-2, with D perhaps matching TRBD1 (5 bases). V gave up 4 bases and J gave up 5 bases, with 8 bases separating them. Per the germline V gene, CDR1 is MGHRA and CDR2 is YSYEKL. The CDR3 has 12 residues. CDR3 sequence reads: CASSPGGYGYTF. The CDR3 region has the DNA TGCGCCAGCAGCCCCGGGGGTTATGGCTACACCTTC.

The chain joins TRBV5-6 to TRBJ2-1; no firm D call. CDR1 is SGHDT and CDR2 is YYEEEE in the germline V gene. V lost 2 bases and J lost 9, with 9 bases in between. The CDR3 has 12 residues. Here the CDR3 reads CASSFRSSEQFF. The DNA for the CDR3 is TGTGCCAGCAGCTTCAGGTCGAGTGAGCAGTTCTTC.